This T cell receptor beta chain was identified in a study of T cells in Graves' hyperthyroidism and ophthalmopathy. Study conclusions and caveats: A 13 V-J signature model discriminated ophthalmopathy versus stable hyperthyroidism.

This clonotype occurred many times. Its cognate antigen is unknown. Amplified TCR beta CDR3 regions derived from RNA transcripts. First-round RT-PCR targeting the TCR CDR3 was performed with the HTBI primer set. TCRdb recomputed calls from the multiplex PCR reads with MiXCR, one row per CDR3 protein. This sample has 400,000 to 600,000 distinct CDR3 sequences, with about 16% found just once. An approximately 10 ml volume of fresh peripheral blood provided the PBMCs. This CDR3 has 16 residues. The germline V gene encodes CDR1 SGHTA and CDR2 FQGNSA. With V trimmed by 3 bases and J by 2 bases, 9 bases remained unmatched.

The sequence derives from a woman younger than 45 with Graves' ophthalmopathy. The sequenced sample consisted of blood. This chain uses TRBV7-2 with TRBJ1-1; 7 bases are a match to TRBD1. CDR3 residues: CASSFYWTGSNTEAFF. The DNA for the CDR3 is TGTGCCAGCAGCTTTTATTGGACAGGATCAAACACTGAAGCTTTCTTT. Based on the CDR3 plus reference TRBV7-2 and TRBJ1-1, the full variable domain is GAGVSQSPSNKVTEKGKDVELRCDPISGHTALYWYRQSLGQGLEFLIYFQGNSAPDKSGLPSDRFSAERTGGSVSTLTIQRTQQEDSAVYLCASSFYWTGSNTEAFFGQGTRLTVV.